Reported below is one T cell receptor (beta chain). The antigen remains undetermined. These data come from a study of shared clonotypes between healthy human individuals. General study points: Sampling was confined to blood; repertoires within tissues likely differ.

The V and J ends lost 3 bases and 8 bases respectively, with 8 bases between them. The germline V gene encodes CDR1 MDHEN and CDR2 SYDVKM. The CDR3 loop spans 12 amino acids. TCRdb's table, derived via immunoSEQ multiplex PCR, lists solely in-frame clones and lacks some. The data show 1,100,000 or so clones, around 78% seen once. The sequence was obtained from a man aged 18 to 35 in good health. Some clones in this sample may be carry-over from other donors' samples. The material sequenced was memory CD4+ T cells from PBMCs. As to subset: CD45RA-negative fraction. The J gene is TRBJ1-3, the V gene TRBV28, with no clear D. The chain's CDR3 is CASSLDQHTIYF. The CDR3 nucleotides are TGTGCCAGCAGTTTGGATCAACACACCATATATTTT.